Following are 30 T cell receptor beta chains from one sample sequenced in a study of identical twins. Via MiXCR, TCRdb re-called the 5' RACE reads, giving one row per CDR3 protein. This table holds 500,000 or so distinct CDR3 sequences, roughly 21% found once. These same data were also listed under a study on T cells expressing NK-cell markers.

Sequenced: CD4+ T cells sorted from blood. All receptors derive from a woman aged 18-29 years in good health.

This clonotype showed up many times. The V and J genes are TRBV5-1 and TRBJ2-3, with a possible D match to TRBD2 (6 bases). Germline V lookup: CDR1 SGHRS, CDR2 YFSETQ. Trimming took off 0 bases at V and 0 bases at J, with 8 bases between the two ends. This CDR3 contains 15 residues. Written as DNA, the CDR3 is TGCGCCAGCAGCTTGGCTGGGAGGAGCACAGATACGCAGTATTTT. It codes for CASSLAGRSTDTQYF.

The chain employs TRBV7-9 and TRBJ2-3, with TRBD2 identical over 10 bases. This CDR3 has 15 residues. Germline V gene lookup returns CDR1 SEHNR and CDR2 FQNEAQ (reference sequence). The trim removed 3 bases at V and 3 bases at J, leaving 3 bases unmatched. The CDR3 protein is CASSFTSGVTDTQYF. In nucleotides, the CDR3 is TGTGCCAGCAGCTTCACTAGCGGGGTGACAGATACGCAGTATTTT.

V and J are TRBV29-1 and TRBJ2-4; 7 nucleotides agree with TRBD2. CDR3 length: 12 residues. The germline V gene encodes CDR1 SQVTM and CDR2 ANQGSEA. Losses at the gene ends were 3 bases for V and 8 bases for J; bases not matched to a gene: 4. In nucleotides, the CDR3 is TGCAGCGTTGACACTAGCGAGGACATTCAGTACTTC. Its translation is CSVDTSEDIQYF.

This clonotype was seen a handful of times. The chain links TRBV20-1 to TRBJ2-3; D possibly corresponds to TRBD1 (6 bases). Trimming took off 4 bases at V and 5 bases at J, with 16 bases between the two ends. The germline V gene has CDR1 DFQATT and CDR2 SNEGSKA (reference sequence). The CDR3 is made up of 14 amino acids. The CDR3 protein is CSAIRGHQLDTQYF. The CDR3 DNA follows: TGCAGTGCTATCAGGGGTCACCAGCTAGATACGCAGTATTTT.

This clonotype was observed at least ten times. This chain links TRBV11-2 with TRBJ2-1; D gene ambiguous. Germline CDR1 is SGHAT and CDR2 is FQNNGV. V was clipped by 3 bases and J by 4 bases, with 13 bases between them. CDR3 length: 15 amino acids. DNA of the CDR3: TGTGCCAGCAGCTTTGGGATTGGCGGATACAATGAGCAGTTCTTC. It specifies CASSFGIGGYNEQFF.

The genes are TRBV19 and TRBJ2-3, with 8 bases identical to TRBD2. The CDR3 runs to 15 residues. Germline V gives CDR1 LNHDA, CDR2 SQIVND (reference sequence). Trimming cost V 3 bases and J 4 bases; bases outside gene matches: 6. The CDR3 region has the DNA TGTGCCAGTAGTATGACGGGACTAGAGGCAGATACGCAGTATTTT. Translated: CASSMTGLEADTQYF.

This clonotype was seen at least ten times. The rearrangement links TRBV20-1 to TRBJ2-3; 8 nucleotides align to TRBD2. Germline V gene lookup returns CDR1 DFQATT and CDR2 SNEGSKA (reference sequence). This CDR3 comprises 14 residues. With 1 base clipped from V and 6 bases from J, the junction kept 6 bases outside the gene matches. The CDR3 region has the DNA TGCAGTGCTAGAGTTGGGACTAGTCACGATACGCAGTATTTT. Amino acids: CSARVGTSHDTQYF.

This chain uses TRBV24-1 with TRBJ2-3; TRBD2 matches at 7 bases. From germline, CDR1 is KGHDR and CDR2 SFDVKD. With 9 bases clipped from V and 3 bases from J, the junction kept 5 bases outside the gene matches. The CDR3 has 13 amino acids. The CDR3 protein is CATGGEGTDTQYF. DNA of the CDR3: TGTGCCACCGGCGGGGAGGGGACAGATACGCAGTATTTT.

The gene calls are TRBV5-1 and TRBJ2-7; 8 nucleotides match TRBD1. The germline V gene has CDR1 SGHRS and CDR2 YFSETQ. The CDR3 covers 17 residues. The V gene end was trimmed by 1 base and the J gene end by 5 bases; junction bases not matched to a gene: 14. The CDR3 DNA is TGCGCCAGCAGCTTGTTCCCCAGGGGGCTAGCCGAGAACGAGCAGTACTTC. This codes for CASSLFPRGLAENEQYF.

A few counts support this clonotype. The rearrangement uses TRBV27 and TRBJ2-7, with 8 bases that match TRBD1. The length of the CDR3 is 12 residues. CDR1 MNHEY and CDR2 SMNVEV come from the germline V gene (reference sequence). V was pared by 9 bases and J by 5 bases, with 6 bases of the junction left unmatched. The CDR3 region has the DNA TGTGCCAGTCGGGACAGGAGGAACGAGCAGTACTTC. It specifies CASRDRRNEQYF.

V gene TRBV20-1 combines with J gene TRBJ2-2, with D perhaps TRBD2 (5 bases). V was clipped by 5 bases and J by 4 bases, with 11 bases between them. Germline CDR1 and CDR2: DFQATT and SNEGSKA (reference sequence). CDR3 size: 13 residues. The DNA for the CDR3 is TGCAGTGCTCCTTGGCGGGCCACCGGGGAGCTGTTTTTT. Its protein is CSAPWRATGELFF.

This clonotype was detected a few times. This rearrangement joins TRBV5-1 to TRBJ2-7, with TRBD1 matching 8 bases. CDR1 is SGHRS and CDR2 is YFSETQ in the germline V gene. This CDR3 contains 13 residues. Unmatched junction bases numbered 4, after V lost 3 bases and J lost 5 bases. The CDR3 spells CASSYPDRDEQYF. The CDR3, as DNA: TGCGCCAGCAGCTACCCGGACAGGGACGAGCAGTACTTC.

V and J are TRBV7-2 and TRBJ2-3; D ambiguous. CDR1 and CDR2 (germline): SGHTA, FQGNSA. Trimming removed 1 base from V and 8 bases from J, with 10 bases in between. The CDR3 spans 13 residues. The DNA of the CDR3 is TGTGCCAGCAGCTTAGGCCTCTGGGGTACGCAGTATTTT. This sequence encodes CASSLGLWGTQYF.

The chain recombines TRBV3-1 with TRBJ2-5; 8 positions agree with TRBD2. Unmatched junction bases numbered 6, after V lost 1 base and J lost 2 bases. This CDR3 is built from 16 residues. CDR1 and CDR2 from the germline V gene are LGHDT and YNNKEL (reference sequence). The CDR3 region is CASSQGFQREQETQYF. The CDR3 DNA sequence: TGTGCCAGCAGCCAAGGATTCCAGCGGGAGCAAGAGACCCAGTACTTC.

This clonotype was seen a few times. The chain recombines TRBV10-3 with TRBJ2-1; the D is unclear. Trimming cost V 3 bases and J 9 bases, with 12 bases left between them. The CDR3 length is 13 residues. In germline, CDR1 is ENHRY, CDR2 SYGVKD. CDR3 in amino acids: CAISEEELGEQFF. The CDR3 region has the DNA TGTGCCATCAGTGAAGAGGAGCTCGGTGAGCAGTTCTTC.

The gene calls are TRBV7-8 and TRBJ2-7; D assignment may be TRBD1 or TRBD2 (5 bases each). The CDR3 runs 15 residues. V lost 0 bases and J 2 bases, leaving 11 bases between the germline ends. In germline, CDR1 is SGHVS, CDR2 FQNEAQ. This chain's CDR3 is CASSLARRDPYEQYF. DNA for the CDR3: TGTGCCAGCAGCTTAGCGCGCAGGGACCCCTACGAGCAGTACTTC.

The sample holds a few counts of this clonotype. The chain joins TRBV5-1 to TRBJ1-1, with D possibly being TRBD1 (6 bases). CDR1 is SGHRS, CDR2 YFSETQ, per germline. The CDR3 sequence is 14 residues long. V was trimmed by 3 bases and J by 6 bases, leaving 15 bases between them. The DNA of the CDR3 is TGCGCCAGCAGCTCGGGGGGGGCTGGTGCTGAAGCTTTCTTT. Translating it yields CASSSGGAGAEAFF.

This clonotype showed up just a few times. The chain joins TRBV6-5 to TRBJ1-1, with D uncertain. Looked up from germline, CDR1 is MNHEY and CDR2 is SVGAGI. V was pared by 4 bases and J by 4 bases, with 22 bases between. This CDR3 has 17 residues. The CDR3 loop is CASSFRPPRVTSTEAFF. CDR3 in DNA: TGTGCCAGCAGTTTTCGACCGCCGAGGGTAACGAGCACTGAAGCTTTCTTT.

The CDR3 is CSARTPLSYEQYF. CDR3 nucleotide sequence: TGCAGTGCTCGGACTCCCCTCTCCTACGAGCAGTACTTC. The chain recombines TRBV20-1 with TRBJ2-7, with D perhaps matching TRBD2 (5 bases). CDR3 length equals 13 residues. Trimming pared 5 bases from V and 0 bases from J, leaving 11 bases between. Germline values: CDR1 DFQATT, CDR2 SNEGSKA (reference sequence).

This clonotype was observed a few times. The chain recombines TRBV5-1 with TRBJ1-1; the D gene is possibly TRBD1 (6 bases). The CDR3 is 14 residues long. Germline assignment: CDR1 SGHRS and CDR2 YFSETQ. V lost 7 bases and J lost 4, with 17 bases in between. The CDR3 DNA is TGCGCCAGCCGACGGAGGGGGGTGGGCACTGAAGCTTTCTTT. It translates to CASRRRGVGTEAFF.

This clonotype was seen more than once but under ten times. This chain links TRBV9 with TRBJ1-2; D unresolved. The CDR3 loop spans 13 amino acids. V was cut by 0 bases and J by 4 bases, with 7 bases left in between. Germline CDR1 and CDR2: SGDLS and YYNGEE. CDR3 sequence: CASSVGSGYGYTF. In DNA, the CDR3 is TGTGCCAGCAGCGTAGGCTCTGGCTATGGCTACACCTTC.

This clonotype has only a few counts. This rearrangement joins TRBV10-3 to TRBJ1-1; no clear D gene. The CDR3 sequence is 11 residues long. The germline CDR1 and CDR2 sequences are ENHRY and SYGVKD. V gave up 7 bases and J gave up 5 bases, with 8 bases separating them. In DNA, the CDR3 is TGTGCCATCACAAGTGGTACTGAAGCTTTCTTT. It translates to CAITSGTEAFF.

There are a few counts of this clonotype. The chain joins TRBV12-3 or TRBV12-4 to TRBJ2-3, with 7 bases fitting TRBD2. This CDR3 contains 17 residues. J gave up 0 bases and V 6 bases, and 12 bases lay outside the gene matches. CDR3 bases: TGTGCCAGCAGCCAAGGAGGTTGGGGGGGGAGCACAGATACGCAGTATTTT. Translating gives CASSQGGWGGSTDTQYF.

This rearrangement joins TRBV11-2 to TRBJ2-5, with 13 bases that match TRBD2. Trimming removed 1 base from V and 4 bases from J; junction bases left unmatched: 9. Germline CDR1 and CDR2: SGHAT and FQNNGV. The CDR3 sequence is 18 residues long. CDR3 in DNA: TGTGCCAGCAGCTTAGGCCCGAGACTAGCGGGAGGTGGAGAGACCCAGTACTTC. It encodes CASSLGPRLAGGGETQYF. Filled out from reference TRBV11-2 and TRBJ2-5, the complete variable domain reads EAGVAQSPRYKIIEKRQSVAFWCNPISGHATLYWYQQILGQGPKLLIQFQNNGVVDDSQLPKDRFSAERLKGVDSTLKIQPAKLEDSAVYLCASSLGPRLAGGGETQYFGPGTRLLVL.

The table lists this clonotype with many counts. The rearrangement links TRBV12-3 or TRBV12-4 to TRBJ1-2, with D tentatively TRBD1 (5 bases). V lost 5 bases, J lost 4 bases, and 11 bases lay in between. This CDR3 comprises 13 residues. Here the CDR3 DNA reads TGTGCCAGCAGTCCTCAGGGTATCTATGGCTACACCTTC. Its protein is CASSPQGIYGYTF.

This clonotype was found many times. The V call is TRBV20-1, the J call TRBJ2-7; a weak D match, TRBD2 (5 bases). The CDR3 totals 14 residues. Trimming pared 3 bases from V and 0 bases from J, leaving 12 bases between. The germline CDR1 and CDR2 sequences are DFQATT and SNEGSKA (reference sequence). CDR3 bases: TGCAGTGCTAGGTCCGTCCGGGGCTCCTACGAGCAGTACTTC. As protein: CSARSVRGSYEQYF.

This clonotype was detected only a few times. This sequence joins TRBV6-6 and TRBJ2-2; D tentatively reads TRBD1 or TRBD2 (5 bases each). This CDR3 contains 13 residues. The V gene lost 6 bases and the J gene lost 6 bases, with 11 bases spanning the gap. The germline gives CDR1 MNHNY, CDR2 SVGAGI (reference sequence). The CDR3 sequence is CASRSRDAGELFF. The CDR3 nucleotides are TGTGCCAGCAGGTCCAGGGACGCCGGGGAGCTGTTTTTT.

The chain carries TRBV12-3 or TRBV12-4 and TRBJ1-1; TRBD1 is a possible D gene (5 bases). The ends were cut back, 7 bases at V and 0 bases at J, with 15 bases in the middle. The CDR3 sequence is 15 residues long. CDR3 sequence reads: CASTPPAGLNTEAFF. As DNA, the CDR3 is TGTGCCAGCACTCCGCCCGCAGGGCTGAACACTGAAGCTTTCTTT.

The sample holds one count of this clonotype. V is TRBV14 and J is TRBJ2-1, with D possibly being TRBD2 (6 bases). The CDR3 length is 13 residues. Trimming pared 3 bases from V and 12 bases from J, leaving 15 bases between. From germline, CDR1 is SGHDN and CDR2 FVKESK. The CDR3 bases are TGTGCCAGCAGCCAGGTCCTTGGAGGGCGGCAGTTCTTC. This gives the protein CASSQVLGGRQFF.

CDR3 coding DNA: TGCGCCAGCAGTAGGGGGAGCCCGGGGGATGAGCAGTTCTTC. As protein: CASSRGSPGDEQFF. This chain joins TRBV5-1 and TRBJ2-1, with D possibly being TRBD1 or TRBD2 (6 bases each). V lost 5 bases and J 8 bases, leaving 17 bases between the germline ends. Germline assignment: CDR1 SGHRS and CDR2 YFSETQ. The CDR3 contains 14 residues.